A selection of T cell receptor beta chains follows, all from one sample in a study of T cell responses to AZD1222 COVID-19 vaccine. TCRdb keeps only in-frame clones here, not all; method: immunoSEQ multiplex PCR. The table lists under 150,000 clones, 85% to 95% of them singletons. The sequences come from peripheral blood, collected on day 0 of AZD1222 vaccination. These receptor sequences come from an adult in good health. The CDR3 runs from the conserved cysteine through the conserved F or W. The D gene is left open where the match is weak. Only part of the rows carry a size: once, few, many, or a class if the clone is expanded.

>-|-|13|TRBJ2-7|TRBV27
TGTGCCAGCCTAGGGCAGACCACCTACGAGCAGTACTTC
CASLGQTTYEQYF
>once|TRBD2|17|TRBJ2-3|TRBV24-1
TGTGCCACCAGTGACCGGACTAGCGGGAGTGAATCAGATACGCAGTATTTT
CATSDRTSGSESDTQYF
>-|-|13|TRBJ1-4|TRBV6-6
TGTGCCAGCGCGGTCGCAAGGAATGAAAAACTGTTTTTT
CASAVARNEKLFF
>once|TRBD2|13|TRBJ2-1|TRBV10-2
TGCGCCAGCTCGGCGGGAGACCTTAATGAGCAGTTCTTC
CASSAGDLNEQFF
>-|-|16|TRBJ1-1|TRBV5-6
TGTGCCAGCAGCTTGCCCCAGGGCCTAGTTGGGGATGAAGCTTTCTTT
CASSLPQGLVGDEAFF
>-|-|13|TRBJ1-2|TRBV6-2/TRBV6-3
TGTGCCAGCAGCCGCGGACCGATCTATGGCTACACCTTC
CASSRGPIYGYTF
>-|TRBD1|16|TRBJ1-2|TRBV18
TGTGCCAGCTCACTGGGAGACAGGGCGGAGAGCTATGGCTACACCTTC
CASSLGDRAESYGYTF
>-|-|14|TRBJ1-1|TRBV7-2
TGTGCCAGCAGCTTACTACGAGTGAACACTGAAGCTTTCTTT
CASSLLRVNTEAFF
>-|TRBD1|15|TRBJ2-5|TRBV7-2
TGTGCCAGCAGCGGAGGACAGGGCGGCGAGGAGACCCAGTACTTC
CASSGGQGGEETQYF
>-|TRBD2|15|TRBJ2-7|TRBV11-1
TGTGCCAGCAGCGAGCGGGCTAGCGGGAGATACGAGCAGTACTTC
CASSERASGRYEQYF
>-|TRBD1|14|TRBJ1-6|TRBV30
TGTGCCTGGAGTGGCGGGACAGAGGGATCACCCCTCCACTTT
CAWSGGTEGSPLHF
>few|TRBD1|16|TRBJ1-6|TRBV7-2
TGTGCCAGCAGCCAATTTACAGGGGGCGCGGTGTCACCCCTCCACTTT
CASSQFTGGAVSPLHF
>-|TRBD1|23|TRBJ2-1|TRBV23-1
TGCGCCAGCAGTCAAAACATCAGAAACGCAGGAGAGACAGGGAAGATCCCCTACAATGAGCAGTTCTTC
CASSQNIRNAGETGKIPYNEQFF
>-|TRBD1|13|TRBJ1-5|TRBV19
TGTGCCAGTAGTATAGGGGACAGGGGAACCCAGCATTTT
CASSIGDRGTQHF
>few|-|15|TRBJ1-5|TRBV18
TGTGCCAGCTCCCTACGCCGGGACCGAAATCAGCCCCAGCATTTT
CASSLRRDRNQPQHF
>-|TRBD1|14|TRBJ2-2|TRBV4-3
TGCGCCAGCAGCCCTACTTGGACAGGGACGGAGCTGTTTTTT
CASSPTWTGTELFF
>-|-|15|TRBJ1-3|TRBV6-5
TGTGCCAGCAGTTCCACAGGGCGCTCTGGAAACACCATATATTTT
CASSSTGRSGNTIYF
>-|-|15|TRBJ2-3|TRBV30
TGTGCCTGGAGTGGACAGTCCCCCCTCGCAGATACGCAGTATTTT
CAWSGQSPLADTQYF
>-|TRBD2|18|TRBJ2-2|TRBV4-2
TGTGCCAGCAGCTTCGCCCAGCTAGCGGGAACGAACACCGGGGAGCTGTTTTTT
CASSFAQLAGTNTGELFF
>few|TRBD1|15|TRBJ1-2|TRBV28
TGTGCCAGCAAAACCGCCGGGACAGATTTAAATGGCTACACCTTC
CASKTAGTDLNGYTF